These 7 T cell receptor beta chains originate from one sample sequenced in a study of blood T cell repertoires in COVID-19. Some clones are missing from TCRdb's copy, which holds only in-frame ones; the method was immunoSEQ multiplex PCR. The data show 100,000 to 150,000 clones, approximately 88% seen once. The source material was peripheral blood. The receptors derive from a man aged 50 to 59 with acute or convalescent COVID-19.

The V and J genes are TRBV7-2 and TRBJ2-1; possible D gene TRBD1, 6 bases. Germline V lookup: CDR1 SGHTA, CDR2 FQGNSA. With 2 bases removed from V and 4 bases from J, the gap between germline ends came to 9 bases. The CDR3 is made up of 14 amino acids. This CDR3 reads CASSLIQGYNEQFF. CDR3 nucleotides: TGTGCCAGCAGCTTAATACAGGGTTACAATGAGCAGTTCTTC.

The CDR3 spells CASSLRDTKGQYF. The CDR3 DNA reads TGTGCCAGCAGCTTGCGGGACACCAAGGGTCAGTACTTC. This rearrangement joins TRBV5-4 to TRBJ2-5; D may be TRBD1 (6 bases). This CDR3 comprises 13 residues. Trimming pared 1 base from V and 11 bases from J, leaving 15 bases between. Germline values: CDR1 SGHNT, CDR2 YYREEE (reference sequence).

The chain recombines TRBV5-1 with TRBJ1-2; no firm D call. This CDR3 is built from 15 residues. The V end was cut by 1 base, the J end by 2 bases, with 12 bases between. The germline V gene has CDR1 SGHRS and CDR2 YFSETQ. This CDR3 reads CASSLYYGSNYGYTF. The CDR3 DNA sequence: TGCGCCAGCAGCTTGTATTACGGGTCGAACTATGGCTACACCTTC.

V gene TRBV5-1 combines with J gene TRBJ1-1, with TRBD1 matching 7 bases. Germline CDR1 is SGHRS and CDR2 is YFSETQ. The V and J ends lost 3 bases and 0 bases, in that order; junction bases with no gene match: 5. This CDR3 spans 15 amino acids. Here the CDR3 DNA reads TGCGCCAGCAGCTCCAGGGGGGCGATGAACACTGAAGCTTTCTTT. It codes for CASSSRGAMNTEAFF.

The chain links TRBV5-4 to TRBJ1-1; no reliable D call. The V and J ends lost 2 bases and 4 bases respectively, with 12 bases between them. In germline, CDR1 is SGHNT, CDR2 YYREEE (reference sequence). The CDR3 is 14 amino acids. DNA for the CDR3: TGTGCCAGCAGCTTCGGACTGGGCAGCACTGAAGCTTTCTTT. Translated: CASSFGLGSTEAFF.

CDR3 sequence (DNA): TGTGCCAGCAGTTCTAGCGGGAGGGTCTACAATGAGCAGTTCTTC. Protein product: CASSSSGRVYNEQFF. V is TRBV6-5 and J is TRBJ2-1, with 12 positions matching TRBD2. Losses at the gene ends were 4 bases for V and 3 bases for J; bases not matched to a gene: 1. CDR1 is MNHEY, CDR2 SVGAGI, per germline. The CDR3 runs 15 residues.

The rearrangement joins TRBV7-8 to TRBJ2-3; D call uncertain. CDR3 length: 14 residues. Germline V CDR1 and CDR2: SGHVS, FQNEAQ. V lost 5 bases to trimming and J lost 4 bases, with 13 bases between them. CDR3 residues: CASSPRQSPDTQYF. As DNA, the CDR3 is TGTGCCAGCAGCCCCAGGCAGTCGCCAGATACGCAGTATTTT. Drawing the rest from reference TRBV7-8 and TRBJ2-3, the complete variable domain is GAGVSQSPRYKVAKRGQDVALRCDPISGHVSLFWYQQALGQGPEFLTYFQNEAQLDKSGLPSDRFFAERPEGSVSTLKIQRTQQEDSAVYLCASSPRQSPDTQYFGPGTRLTVL.